A selection of T cell receptor beta chains follows, all from one sample in a study of blood T cell repertoires in COVID-19. Profiling relied on immunoSEQ multiplex PCR, and the TCRdb table lists in-frame clones only, not all of them. Among about 170,000 clones listed, roughly 88% were seen once. Input material: peripheral blood. These receptor sequences come from a woman aged 60 to 75 with acute or convalescent COVID-19. Each CDR3 is given with its conserved first and last residue. D genes are given only for firm matches. Clone size is not always given. Where it is, it says once, few, many or a class for expanded clones.

D gene	V gene	J gene	clone size	CDR3 DNA	CDR3 protein
NA	TRBV5-4	TRBJ2-7	NA	TGTGCCAGCAGCTCGAGAGGGGGAATTTACGAGCAGTACTTC	CASSSRGGIYEQYF
NA	TRBV7-2	TRBJ2-3	once	TGTGCCAGCAGCTTGACAGGTCGTAAAGATACGCAGTATTTT	CASSLTGRKDTQYF
TRBD2	TRBV18	TRBJ2-7	NA	TGTGCCAGCTCAGCCCTCCCCCTTAGCGGGGATTCTTACGAGCAGTACTTC	CASSALPLSGDSYEQYF
NA	TRBV19	TRBJ2-3	NA	TGTGCCAGTACCGGGTGGGGGCGGACAGATACGCAGTATTTT	CASTGWGRTDTQYF
NA	TRBV5-4	TRBJ1-1	NA	TGTGCCAGCAGGCCTGGAGGGGAGGTAGGTGGCACTGAAGCTTTCTTT	CASRPGGEVGGTEAFF
TRBD1	TRBV6-5	TRBJ1-2	NA	TGTGCCAGCAGTTACATCTCAGGGGGTGGCTACACCTTC	CASSYISGGGYTF
NA	TRBV7-9	TRBJ1-4	NA	TGTGCCAGCAGCCCAGGACAGAGGGGAACTAATGAAAAACTGTTTTTT	CASSPGQRGTNEKLFF
TRBD1	TRBV7-2	TRBJ1-1	NA	TGTGCCAGCAGGAAGGGGGCTTGGAACACTGAAGCTTTCTTT	CASRKGAWNTEAFF
NA	TRBV3-1/TRBV3-2	TRBJ2-4	NA	TGTGCCAGCAGCCAAGATGCGGTAGCGGCCCAAAACATTCAGTACTTC	CASSQDAVAAQNIQYF
NA	TRBV5-1	TRBJ1-1	NA	TGCGCCAGCAGCTTGTTACCAGGGGCGGATGGAGCTTTCTTT	CASSLLPGADGAFF
NA	TRBV5-1	TRBJ2-3	NA	TGCGCCAGCAGCCCTCCGGGTTCCACAGATACGCAGTATTTT	CASSPPGSTDTQYF
TRBD1	TRBV5-4	TRBJ2-2	NA	TGTGCCAGCAGAGAGGGGGCAGCTGGCACCGGGGAGCTGTTTTTT	CASREGAAGTGELFF
NA	TRBV12-5	TRBJ1-1	NA	TGTGCTAGTGGTTTAGCTGCAGGTGGCAGGAACACTGAAGCTTTCTTT	CASGLAAGGRNTEAFF
TRBD1	TRBV5-1	TRBJ2-2	NA	TGCGCCAGCAGCTTTACGGGACAGGGCTCCGGGGAGCTGTTTTTT	CASSFTGQGSGELFF
NA	TRBV4-1	TRBJ1-6	NA	TGCGCCAGCAGCCTTAGGCAGGGTGAGGCGAGCTCCTATAATTCACCCCTCCACTTT	CASSLRQGEASSYNSPLHF
NA	TRBV9	TRBJ2-2	NA	TGTGCCAGCAGCGTACCTAACACCGGGGAGCTGTTTTTT	CASSVPNTGELFF
NA	TRBV7-9	TRBJ2-3	few	TGTGCCAGCAGCTTAGAGGGTAGCGCGGCTACGCAGTATTTT	CASSLEGSAATQYF
TRBD2	TRBV13	TRBJ2-5	NA	TGTGCCAGCAGCTTAGGAGGCGGGGGGGCCCCAGAGACCCAGTACTTC	CASSLGGGGAPETQYF
TRBD2	TRBV6-2/TRBV6-3	TRBJ2-2	NA	TGTGCCAGCAGCCAAGAGCGGGGGGGCTGGAGCACCGGGGAGCTGTTTTTT	CASSQERGGWSTGELFF
TRBD1	TRBV6-4	TRBJ1-6	few	TGTGCCAGCAGTGACGGGACAGGGGGTCCTAATTCACCCCTCCACTTT	CASSDGTGGPNSPLHF
NA	TRBV19	TRBJ2-1	NA	TGTGCCTCGGGGCAGGGGAATTACAATGAGCAGTTCTTC	CASGQGNYNEQFF
NA	TRBV25-1	TRBJ1-2	NA	TGTGCCAGCAGCCCCGGGACACTTGGCTACACCTTC	CASSPGTLGYTF
TRBD1	TRBV7-2	TRBJ2-3	NA	TGTGCCAGCAGCTTAGCGGGACAGGGTTTCTCAGAACTCACAGATACGCAGTATTTT	CASSLAGQGFSELTDTQYF
TRBD1	TRBV7-9	TRBJ2-7	NA	TGTGCCAGCAGCTTCGCCCCGGGACAGGGAGACTACGAGCAGTACTTC	CASSFAPGQGDYEQYF
NA	TRBV10-3	TRBJ1-2	NA	TGTGCCATCAGTGTGCGGGGAAACTATGGCTACACCTTC	CAISVRGNYGYTF
NA	TRBV6-5	TRBJ2-5	NA	TGTGCCGGATCCCGGGTTCCTCAAGAGACCCAGTACTTC	CAGSRVPQETQYF
NA	TRBV6-2/TRBV6-3	TRBJ2-5	once	TGTGCCAGCAGTTACTCGAGAGGACAAGAGACCCAGTACTTC	CASSYSRGQETQYF